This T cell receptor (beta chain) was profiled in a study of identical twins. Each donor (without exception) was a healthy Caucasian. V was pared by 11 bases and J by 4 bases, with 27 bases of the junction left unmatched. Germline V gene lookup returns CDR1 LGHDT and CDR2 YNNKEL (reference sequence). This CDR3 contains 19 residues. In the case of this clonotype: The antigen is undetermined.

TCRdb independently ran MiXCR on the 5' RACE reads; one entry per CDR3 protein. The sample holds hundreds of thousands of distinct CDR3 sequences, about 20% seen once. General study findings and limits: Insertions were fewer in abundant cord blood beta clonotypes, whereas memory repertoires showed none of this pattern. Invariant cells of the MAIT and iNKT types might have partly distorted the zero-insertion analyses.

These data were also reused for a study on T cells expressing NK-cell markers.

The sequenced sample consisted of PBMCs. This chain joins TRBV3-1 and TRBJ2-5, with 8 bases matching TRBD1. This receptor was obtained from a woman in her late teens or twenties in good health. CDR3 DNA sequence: TGTGCCTTCAGTCCTCGAGCTACACGGACAGGGAATGGGGCAGAGACCCAGTACTTC. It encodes CAFSPRATRTGNGAETQYF.